This T cell receptor (beta chain) is drawn from a study of blood T cell repertoires in COVID-19. For the study at large: The samples span acute and convalescent COVID-19 from the United States, Italy and Spain.

In the original analysis: Reference gene primer amplification in the assay estimated nucleated cell counts. The protocol was immunoSEQ multiplex PCR, while the TCRdb copy is restricted to in-frame clones and leaves out a portion. That table gives V, J and clone size, and the DNA gave D and trimming. The sample holds a few hundred thousand clones, roughly 89% seen once. The germline V and J ends were trimmed by 4 bases and 5 bases, with 18 bases remaining between them. The CDR3 totals 16 residues. Per the germline V gene, CDR1 is SGHRS and CDR2 is YFSETQ. This clone showed up just once. The sequence was obtained from a man aged 18 to 35 with acute COVID-19. The sequencing input was PBMCs or T cells enriched from blood (not recorded which). The J gene is TRBJ1-4, the V gene TRBV5-1, with TRBD1 as a possible D gene (6 bases). CDR3 coding DNA: TGCGCCAGCAGCATCCTTCAGGGGTCTCAGAATGAAAAACTGTTTTTT. Translated: CASSILQGSQNEKLFF.